The rows below give T cell receptor beta chains drawn from one sample of a study of blood T cell repertoires in COVID-19. The table came from immunoSEQ multiplex PCR; TCRdb's copy has only in-frame clones and leaves some out. Of some 240,000 clones in the sample, roughly 79% were seen once. The sample comprised peripheral blood. The receptors come from a woman aged 80 or over with COVID-19, enrolled during active disease. Both conserved end residues are part of each CDR3.

TRBV7-3 15 CASSLNSGPIETQYF
TRBV28 14 CASILASGNGEQFF
TRBV11-3 16 CASSPGSGQGAYEQYF
TRBV2 15 CASSEERGGSQPQHF
TRBV7-2 16 CASSSGRGGVDYGYTF
TRBV19 12 CAARREGGELFF
TRBV29-1 13 CSAGLAGGQTQYF
TRBV4-1 15 CASSFGPGAGYGYTF
TRBV5-4 14 CASTPGGAQETQYF
TRBV19 14 CASSTQGKISPLHF
TRBV5-1 14 CASSTDSDNSPLHF
TRBV6-5 14 CASSMGAVGDTQYF
TRBV30 15 CAWSGLLTYTGELFF
TRBV6-4 17 CASSPRGAASGANVLTF
TRBV7-9 16 CASSPEGAKGNQPQHF
TRBV6-2/TRBV6-3 16 CASSPRDRGGKNIQYF
TRBV7-2 11 CASSLQETQYF
TRBV5-1 15 CASSWNPGTSEEQYF
TRBV14 16 CASSPHGGKGTDTQYF
TRBV6-1 12 CASSDSNTEAFF
TRBV27 16 CASSPSGGRGRLLAFF
TRBV7-2 12 CASSRSTGEQYF
TRBV14 17 CASSQDQAGTGMDTQYF
TRBV7-2 14 CASSFSRMTGEAFF
TRBV27 15 CASSLSTGSNEKLFF
TRBV5-1 13 CASSLGQGEKLFF
TRBV7-3 14 CASSFGGMGTEAFF
TRBV18 13 CASSPTGIHEQYF
TRBV9 14 CASSVNPWEAGYTF
TRBV10-3 12 CAISESSREAFF
TRBV3-1/TRBV3-2 15 CASSQGGSGGTEAFF
TRBV7-9 14 CASSSVTGGTEAFF
TRBV6-2/TRBV6-3 15 CASSTPGTGGTTIYF
TRBV9 15 CASNSQGAGGNIQYF
TRBV13 12 CASSSESYGYTF
TRBV7-9 15 CASTVMGAGGHGYTF
TRBV30 13 CAWRLQGSYGYTF
TRBV18 13 CASSPRLEDEQFF
TRBV6-4 14 CASSRGGENTEAFF
TRBV18 13 CASSPTGGWEQYF
TRBV19 14 CASQGSDSDEKLFF
TRBV5-1 12 CASSPQGLGYTF
TRBV5-1 15 CASSLFGDSGQPQHF
TRBV19 15 CASRITGGGNQPQHF
TRBV18 14 CASSRQSSQETQYF
TRBV5-6 14 CASSFGQGIYGYTF
TRBV11-3 15 CASSLTGDLPYEQYF
TRBV15 18 CATSRGILGGKSSYEQYF
TRBV28 11 CASKGNSPLHF
TRBV7-9 13 CASSLVRGTEAFF
TRBV4-2 19 CASSQANLGGRRSNQPQHF
TRBV7-2 15 CASSPDRGTGYEQYF